Presented here are 19 T cell receptor beta chains from one specimen sequenced in a study of blood T cell repertoires in COVID-19. Generated by immunoSEQ multiplex PCR, the TCRdb table keeps only in-frame clones and is missing some. The data contain roughly 16,000 clones, more than 75% of them seen just once; the ten biggest clones take up around 17%. Sequenced sample: peripheral blood. The receptors were gathered from a human donor with active COVID-19. The donor label of this sample is uncertain.

The V and J genes are TRBV19 and TRBJ2-5, with D maybe TRBD2 (7 bases). Trimming took off 4 bases at V and 4 bases at J, with 16 bases between the two ends. The germline gives CDR1 LNHDA, CDR2 SQIVND (reference sequence). This CDR3 comprises 15 residues. CDR3: CASSTGGSERETQYF. The DNA for the CDR3 is TGTGCCAGTAGTACGGGGGGCTCTGAAAGAGAGACCCAGTACTTC.

This clone was seen only a few times. The gene calls are TRBV19 and TRBJ2-1, with D maybe TRBD1 (6 bases). Germline CDR1 LNHDA, CDR2 SQIVND (reference sequence). The length of the CDR3 is 13 residues. Trimming pared 4 bases from V and 9 bases from J, leaving 13 bases between. The CDR3, as DNA: TGTGCCAGTAGTAATCAGGGGATGTTTGAGCAGTTCTTC. This codes for CASSNQGMFEQFF.

The chain uses TRBV6-6 and TRBJ1-1; no reliable D call. V was pared by 4 bases and J by 8 bases, with 11 bases between. This CDR3 has 12 amino acids. CDR1 and CDR2 from the germline V gene are MNHNY and SVGAGI (reference sequence). The DNA for the CDR3 is TGTGCCAGCAGTTTCACCGGGGTCGAAGCTTTCTTT. Protein: CASSFTGVEAFF.

The chain recombines TRBV18 with TRBJ1-1; D may be TRBD1 (5 bases). V lost 4 bases and J 0 bases, leaving 12 bases between the germline ends. Germline V lookup: CDR1 KGHSH, CDR2 LQKENI. The CDR3 sequence is 15 residues long. The CDR3 region is CASSQSGGVNTEAFF. The CDR3 coding sequence is TGTGCCAGCTCACAATCCGGGGGGGTGAACACTGAAGCTTTCTTT.

The gene calls are TRBV5-8 and TRBJ2-1, with 8 bases lining up with TRBD2. The CDR3 has 15 amino acids. Losses at the gene ends were 2 bases for V and 9 bases for J; bases not matched to a gene: 10. The germline V gene encodes CDR1 SGHTS and CDR2 YDEGEE. In DNA form, the CDR3 reads TGTGCCAGCAGCTTTCACGTCGGGGGGGTTGGTGAGCAGTTCTTC. This codes for CASSFHVGGVGEQFF.

The chain links TRBV19 to TRBJ1-3; tentatively, D is TRBD1 (5 bases). The V gene's germline CDR1 is LNHDA and CDR2 SQIVND (reference sequence). The CDR3 is 15 amino acids. V lost 3 bases, J lost 0 bases, and 9 bases lay in between. CDR3 protein: CASSIGGSSGNTIYF. In nucleotides, the CDR3 is TGTGCCAGTAGTATCGGGGGGAGCTCTGGAAACACCATATATTTT.

The chain recombines TRBV18 with TRBJ2-2, with D possibly being TRBD1 (6 bases). CDR1 and CDR2 (germline): KGHSH, LQKENI. Between the trimmed V and J ends, which lost 1 base and 1 base, there was a span of 10 bases. The CDR3 spans 16 residues. The CDR3 spells CASSPRDNLNTGELFF. The CDR3 nucleotides read TGTGCCAGCTCACCACGGGACAACTTGAACACCGGGGAGCTGTTTTTT.

This chain links TRBV18 with TRBJ1-1; 7 positions match TRBD1. There are 15 residues in the CDR3. V was pared by 5 bases and J by 3 bases, with 9 bases of the junction left unmatched. Germline CDR1 and CDR2: KGHSH and LQKENI. CDR3 bases: TGTGCCAGCTCAGATACAGGGGTTAGCGACACTGAAGCTTTCTTT. Translation: CASSDTGVSDTEAFF.

The rearrangement uses TRBV11-2 and TRBJ1-2; D is unresolved. V lost 0 bases, J lost 4 bases, and 9 bases lay in between. Germline-derived CDR1 and CDR2 are SGHAT and FQNNGV. The CDR3 length is 14 residues. CDR3 region: CASSLETGFYGYTF. CDR3 sequence (DNA): TGTGCCAGCAGCTTAGAAACGGGGTTCTATGGCTACACCTTC.

The rearrangement joins TRBV19 to TRBJ1-1, with D perhaps TRBD1 (5 bases). Between the trimmed V and J ends, which lost 7 bases and 2 bases, there was a span of 11 bases. This CDR3 has 13 residues. The germline gives CDR1 LNHDA, CDR2 SQIVND (reference sequence). This CDR3 is CASTLDRNTEAFF. CDR3 nucleotides: TGTGCCAGTACCCTTGACAGAAACACTGAAGCTTTCTTT.

The CDR3: CASSLVSGEAFF. CDR3 nucleotides: TGCGCCAGCAGCTTGGTTTCAGGGGAAGCTTTCTTT. V is TRBV5-1 and J is TRBJ1-1; the D gene is possibly TRBD1 (5 bases). V gave up 0 bases and J gave up 8 bases, with 8 bases separating them. CDR1 and CDR2 from the germline V gene are SGHRS and YFSETQ. This CDR3 is 12 amino acids long.

The rearrangement uses TRBV10-2 and TRBJ1-1, with a weak D call TRBD1 (6 bases). From germline, CDR1 is WSHSY and CDR2 SAAADI. The CDR3 spans 15 residues. Trimming took off 4 bases at V and 1 base at J, with 13 bases between the two ends. The CDR3 protein is CASSGSTGPNTEAFF. Written as DNA, the CDR3 is TGCGCCAGCAGTGGGTCAACAGGGCCGAACACTGAAGCTTTCTTT.

Concerning this clone itself: Within the sample, other DNA sequences also encode this same CDR3. The chain employs TRBV28 and TRBJ1-2; D may be TRBD1 (6 bases). The germline CDR1 and CDR2 sequences are MDHEN and SYDVKM. The CDR3 runs to 13 residues. The CDR3 nucleotides are TGTGCTAGCGGCAGGGGTCTAAGCTATGGCTACACCTTC. Its translation is CASGRGLSYGYTF.

This rearrangement joins TRBV4-3 to TRBJ1-1; 7 bases agree with TRBD1. The CDR3 extends over 14 amino acids. V gave up 4 bases and J gave up 4 bases; unmatched junction bases: 6. CDR1 LGHNA and CDR2 YSLEER come from the germline V gene. CDR3 sequence (DNA): TGCGCCAGCAGCCTTACAGGGGATCGCACTGAAGCTTTCTTT. This gives the protein CASSLTGDRTEAFF.

This chain uses TRBV19 with TRBJ2-5; TRBD2 matches 10 bases. V was clipped by 3 bases and J by 1 base; unmatched bases: 2. The CDR3 length is 15 residues. Looked up from germline, CDR1 is LNHDA and CDR2 is SQIVND (reference sequence). This CDR3 is CASSISGGSQETQYF. The CDR3 region has the DNA TGTGCCAGTAGTATTAGCGGGGGGAGCCAAGAGACCCAGTACTTC.

This clone turned up a few times. This chain joins TRBV19 and TRBJ2-1; a possible D gene is TRBD2 (5 bases). The CDR3 runs 13 residues. Looked up from germline, CDR1 is LNHDA and CDR2 is SQIVND (reference sequence). The V end was cut by 9 bases, the J end by 5 bases, with 14 bases between. CDR3 DNA: TGTGCCAGCGGCGGGCCAGGCAACAATGAGCAGTTCTTC. Amino acid sequence: CASGGPGNNEQFF.

The rearrangement uses TRBV5-6 and TRBJ1-3; 8 positions agree with TRBD1. Germline V gene sequence: CDR1 SGHDT, CDR2 YYEEEE. This CDR3 is 15 amino acids long. V shed 2 bases and J 4 bases; nucleotides not matched to a gene: 5. CDR3 in DNA: TGTGCCAGCAGCTTCCGGACAGGGAGAGGAAACACCATATATTTT. This gives the protein CASSFRTGRGNTIYF.

The gene calls are TRBV10-3 and TRBJ2-3, with 8 positions matching TRBD2. Per the germline V gene, CDR1 is ENHRY and CDR2 is SYGVKD. With V trimmed by 4 bases and J by 4 bases, 7 bases remained unmatched. The CDR3 length is 15 residues. CDR3 loop: CAISGNGGASDTQYF. The CDR3 region has the DNA TGTGCCATCAGTGGGAACGGGGGGGCATCAGATACGCAGTATTTT.

The chain is built from TRBV19 and TRBJ1-2; 9 nucleotides match TRBD1. The CDR3 consists of 14 residues. The V segment lost 6 bases and the J segment 4 bases; nucleotides outside the gene matches: 6. Germline V gene lookup returns CDR1 LNHDA and CDR2 SQIVND (reference sequence). The CDR3 protein is CASSLQGAGYGYTF. The CDR3 nucleotides are TGTGCCAGTAGCCTACAGGGGGCCGGCTATGGCTACACCTTC.